This T cell receptor (beta chain) is drawn from a study of T cells in women clearing cervical HPV infection. Turning to the study itself: Cases were women with histologically confirmed HPV16-related CIN3 or worse, including a couple of invasive cancers. Case blood drawn at lesion detection; control blood after infection cleared.

Libraries were prepared by immunoSEQ multiplex PCR; TCRdb keeps only in-frame clonotypes and omits some of them. This sample's table has tens of thousands of clones. Cervical HPV DNA detected by MY09/MY11 PCR, typed by dot-blot. About this clone: The antigen remains undetermined.

Study outcomes and limitations: T-cell numbers per sample were unknown and may explain richness differences.

Sequenced material: blood buffy coat. This TCR came from a woman between 18 and 69 years old with a cervical HPV16 infection that either progressed to CIN3+ or cleared (not recorded which).

The CDR3 DNA, read in part, is TGTGCCAGCAGCCCCCAGGGGGATACG. This sequence encodes CASSPQGDT. The CDR3 in full is CASSPQGDTQYF. This sequence joins TRBV11-2 and TRBJ2-3; tentatively, D is TRBD1 (6 bases). Sequencing ends 3 residues short of the CDR3 end; the germline J gene provides the rest. CDR3 size: 12 residues. Germline CDR1 is SGHAT and CDR2 is FQNNGV. Trimming cost V 5 bases and J 6 bases, with 9 bases left between them.